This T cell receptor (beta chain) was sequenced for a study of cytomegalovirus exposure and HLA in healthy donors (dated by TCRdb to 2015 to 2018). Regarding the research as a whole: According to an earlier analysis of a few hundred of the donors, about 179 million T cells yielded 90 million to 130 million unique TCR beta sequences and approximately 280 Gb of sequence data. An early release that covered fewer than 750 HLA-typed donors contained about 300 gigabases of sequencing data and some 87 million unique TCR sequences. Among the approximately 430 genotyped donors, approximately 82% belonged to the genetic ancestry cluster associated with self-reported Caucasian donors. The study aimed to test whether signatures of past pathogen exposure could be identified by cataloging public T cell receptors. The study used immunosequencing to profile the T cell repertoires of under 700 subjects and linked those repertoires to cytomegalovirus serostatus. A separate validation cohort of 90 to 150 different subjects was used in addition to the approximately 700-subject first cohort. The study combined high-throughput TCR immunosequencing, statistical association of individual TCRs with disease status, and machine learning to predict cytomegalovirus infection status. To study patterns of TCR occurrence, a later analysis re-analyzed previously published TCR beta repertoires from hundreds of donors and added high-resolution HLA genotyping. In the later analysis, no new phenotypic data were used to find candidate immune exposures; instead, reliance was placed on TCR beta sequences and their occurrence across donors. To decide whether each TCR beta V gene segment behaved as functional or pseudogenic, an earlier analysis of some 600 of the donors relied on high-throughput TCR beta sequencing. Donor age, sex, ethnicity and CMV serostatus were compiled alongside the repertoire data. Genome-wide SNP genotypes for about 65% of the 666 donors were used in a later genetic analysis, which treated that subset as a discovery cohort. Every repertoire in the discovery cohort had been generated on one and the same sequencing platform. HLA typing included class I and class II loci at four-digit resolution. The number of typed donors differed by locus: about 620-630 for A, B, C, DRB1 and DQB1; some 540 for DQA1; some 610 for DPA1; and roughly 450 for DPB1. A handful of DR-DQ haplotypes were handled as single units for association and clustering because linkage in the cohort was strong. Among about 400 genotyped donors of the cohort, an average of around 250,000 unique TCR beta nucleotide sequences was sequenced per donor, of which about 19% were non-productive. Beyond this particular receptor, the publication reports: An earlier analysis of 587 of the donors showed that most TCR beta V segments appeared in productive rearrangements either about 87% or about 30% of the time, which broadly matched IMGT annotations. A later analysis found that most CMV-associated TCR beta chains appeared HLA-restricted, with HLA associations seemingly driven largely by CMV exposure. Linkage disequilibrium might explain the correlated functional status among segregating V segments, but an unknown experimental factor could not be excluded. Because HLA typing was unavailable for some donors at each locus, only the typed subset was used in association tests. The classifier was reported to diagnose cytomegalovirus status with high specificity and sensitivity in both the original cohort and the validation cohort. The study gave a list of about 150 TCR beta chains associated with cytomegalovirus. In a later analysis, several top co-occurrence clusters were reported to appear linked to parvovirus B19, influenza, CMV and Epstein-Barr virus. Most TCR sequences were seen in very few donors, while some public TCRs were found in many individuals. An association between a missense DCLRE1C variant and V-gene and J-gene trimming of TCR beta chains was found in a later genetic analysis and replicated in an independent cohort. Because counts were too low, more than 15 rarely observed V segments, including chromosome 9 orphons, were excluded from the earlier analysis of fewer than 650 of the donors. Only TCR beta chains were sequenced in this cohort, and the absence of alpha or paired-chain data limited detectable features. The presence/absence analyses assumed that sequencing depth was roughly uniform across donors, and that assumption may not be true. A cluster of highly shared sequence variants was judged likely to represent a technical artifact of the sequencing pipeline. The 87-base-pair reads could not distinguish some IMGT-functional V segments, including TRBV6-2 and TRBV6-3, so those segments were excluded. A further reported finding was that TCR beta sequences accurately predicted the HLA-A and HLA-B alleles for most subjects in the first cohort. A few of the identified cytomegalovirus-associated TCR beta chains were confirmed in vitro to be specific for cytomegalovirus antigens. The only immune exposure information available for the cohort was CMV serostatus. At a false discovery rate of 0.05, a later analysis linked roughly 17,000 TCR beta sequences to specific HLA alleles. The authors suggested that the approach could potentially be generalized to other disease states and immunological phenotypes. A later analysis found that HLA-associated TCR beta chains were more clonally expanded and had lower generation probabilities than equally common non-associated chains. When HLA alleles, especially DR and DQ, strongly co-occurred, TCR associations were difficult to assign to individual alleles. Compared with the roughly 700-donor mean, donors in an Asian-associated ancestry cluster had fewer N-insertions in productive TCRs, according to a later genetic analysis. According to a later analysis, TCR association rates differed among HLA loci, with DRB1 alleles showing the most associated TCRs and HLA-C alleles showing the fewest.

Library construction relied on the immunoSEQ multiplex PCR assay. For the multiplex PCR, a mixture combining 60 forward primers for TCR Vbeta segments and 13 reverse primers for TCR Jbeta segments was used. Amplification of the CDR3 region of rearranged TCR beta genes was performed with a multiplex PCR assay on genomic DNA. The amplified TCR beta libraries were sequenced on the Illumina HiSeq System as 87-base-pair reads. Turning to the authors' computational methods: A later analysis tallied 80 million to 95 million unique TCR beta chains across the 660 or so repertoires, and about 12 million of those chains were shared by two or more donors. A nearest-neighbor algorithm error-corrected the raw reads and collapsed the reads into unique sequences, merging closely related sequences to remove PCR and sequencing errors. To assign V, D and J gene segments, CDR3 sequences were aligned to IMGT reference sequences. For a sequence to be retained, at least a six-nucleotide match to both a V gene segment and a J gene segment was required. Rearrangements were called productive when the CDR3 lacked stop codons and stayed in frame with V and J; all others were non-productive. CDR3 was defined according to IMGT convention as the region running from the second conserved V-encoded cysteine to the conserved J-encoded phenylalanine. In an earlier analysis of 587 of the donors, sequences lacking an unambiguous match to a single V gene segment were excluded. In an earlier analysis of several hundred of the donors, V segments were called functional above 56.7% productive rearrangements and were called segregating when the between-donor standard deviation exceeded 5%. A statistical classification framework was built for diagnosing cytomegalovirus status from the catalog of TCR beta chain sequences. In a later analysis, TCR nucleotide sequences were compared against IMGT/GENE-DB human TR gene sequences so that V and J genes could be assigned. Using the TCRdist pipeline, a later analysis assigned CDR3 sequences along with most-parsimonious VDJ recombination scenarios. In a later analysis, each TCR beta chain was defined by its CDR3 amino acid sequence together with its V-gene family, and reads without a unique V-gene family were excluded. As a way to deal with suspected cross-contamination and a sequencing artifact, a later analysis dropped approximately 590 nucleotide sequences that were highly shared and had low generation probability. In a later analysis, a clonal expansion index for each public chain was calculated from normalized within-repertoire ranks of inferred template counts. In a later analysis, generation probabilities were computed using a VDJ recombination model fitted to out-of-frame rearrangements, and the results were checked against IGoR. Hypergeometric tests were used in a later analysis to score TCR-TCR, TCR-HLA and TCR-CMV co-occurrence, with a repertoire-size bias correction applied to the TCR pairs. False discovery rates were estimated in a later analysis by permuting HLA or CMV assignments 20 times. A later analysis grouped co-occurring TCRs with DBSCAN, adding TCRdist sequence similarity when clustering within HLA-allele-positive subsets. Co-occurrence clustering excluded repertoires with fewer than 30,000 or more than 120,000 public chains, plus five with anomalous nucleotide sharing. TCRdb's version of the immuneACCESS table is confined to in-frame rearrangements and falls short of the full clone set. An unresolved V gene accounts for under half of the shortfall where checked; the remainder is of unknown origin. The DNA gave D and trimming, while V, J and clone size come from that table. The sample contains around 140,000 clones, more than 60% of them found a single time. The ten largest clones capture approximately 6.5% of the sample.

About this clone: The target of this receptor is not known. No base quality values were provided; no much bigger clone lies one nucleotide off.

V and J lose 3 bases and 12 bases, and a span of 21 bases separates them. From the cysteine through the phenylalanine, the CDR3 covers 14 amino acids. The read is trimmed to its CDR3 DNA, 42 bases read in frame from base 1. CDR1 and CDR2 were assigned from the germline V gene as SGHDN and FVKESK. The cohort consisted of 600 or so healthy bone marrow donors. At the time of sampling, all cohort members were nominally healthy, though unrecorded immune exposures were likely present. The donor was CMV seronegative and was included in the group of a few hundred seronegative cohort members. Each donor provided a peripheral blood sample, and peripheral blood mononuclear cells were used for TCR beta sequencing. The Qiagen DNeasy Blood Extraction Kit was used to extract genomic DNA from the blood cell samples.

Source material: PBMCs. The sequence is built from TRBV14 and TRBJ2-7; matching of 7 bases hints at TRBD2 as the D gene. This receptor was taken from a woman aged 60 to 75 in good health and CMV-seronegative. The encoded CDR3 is CASSHSAGRGRVYF. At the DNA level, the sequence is TGTGCCAGCAGCCACTCGGCAGGAAGGGGGAGGGTGTACTTC.